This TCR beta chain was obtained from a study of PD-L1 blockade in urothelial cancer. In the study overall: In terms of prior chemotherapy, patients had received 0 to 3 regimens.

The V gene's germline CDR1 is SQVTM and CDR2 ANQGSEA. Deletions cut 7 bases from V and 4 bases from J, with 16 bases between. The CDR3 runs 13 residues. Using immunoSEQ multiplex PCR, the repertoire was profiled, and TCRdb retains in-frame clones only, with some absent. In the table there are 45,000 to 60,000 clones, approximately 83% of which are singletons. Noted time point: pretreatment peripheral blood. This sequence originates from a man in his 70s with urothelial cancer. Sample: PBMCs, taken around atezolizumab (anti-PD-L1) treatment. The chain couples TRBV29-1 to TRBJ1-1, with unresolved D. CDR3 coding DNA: TGCAGCGGAGTGTTTAAGGCAGGCACTGAAGCTTTCTTT. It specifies CSGVFKAGTEAFF.